Listed here are 16 T cell receptor beta chains from one sample, sequenced in a study of blood T cell repertoires in COVID-19. Repertoires were generated with immunoSEQ multiplex PCR, while TCRdb's copy carries only in-frame clones and drops some. Of some 220,000 clones listed, 80% are singletons. Material: peripheral blood. The source is a woman aged 70-85 years with acute or convalescent COVID-19.

This clone has more than one count but fewer than ten. V and J are TRBV3-1 (or the pseudogene TRBV3-2) and TRBJ1-4; 9 positions agree with TRBD1. V gave up 5 bases and J gave up 11 bases; unmatched junction bases: 18. Germline lookup yields CDR1 LGHDT and CDR2 YNNKEL (reference sequence). The CDR3 is made up of 17 amino acids. The CDR3 region has the DNA TGTGCCAGCAGCTCCGAACGTCCGACAGGGGGTATAGGGAAACTGTTTTTT. Translating gives CASSSERPTGGIGKLFF.

V gene TRBV27 combines with J gene TRBJ2-7; 11 bases are shared with TRBD2. CDR3 length equals 17 residues. V lost 6 bases and J lost 2; bases outside the gene matches: 12. Germline assignment: CDR1 MNHEY and CDR2 SMNVEV (reference sequence). Here the CDR3 reads CASRLRLAGTSAYEQYF. CDR3 DNA: TGTGCCAGCAGATTAAGACTAGCGGGGACCAGCGCCTACGAGCAGTACTTC.

The chain uses TRBV29-1 and TRBJ2-6, with 7 bases aligning to TRBD2. Germline V lookup: CDR1 SQVTM, CDR2 ANQGSEA. This CDR3 comprises 15 residues. V lost 7 bases, J lost 0 bases, and 6 bases stayed unmatched. CDR3 amino acids: CSASGRDSGANVLTF. The CDR3 region has the DNA TGCAGCGCTAGCGGAAGAGACTCTGGGGCCAACGTCCTGACTTTC. The full variable domain, its missing parts supplied by reference TRBV29-1 and TRBJ2-6, is SAVISQKPSRDICQRGTSLTIQCQVDSQVTMMFWYRQQPGQSLTLIATANQGSEATYESGFVIDKFPISRPNLTFSTLTVSNMSPEDSSIYLCSASGRDSGANVLTFGAGSRLTVL.

The gene calls are TRBV4-1 and TRBJ1-1; D gene ambiguous. The germline CDR1 and CDR2 sequences are MGHRA and YSYEKL. The CDR3 length is 12 residues. V was cut by 3 bases and J by 1 base, with 3 bases left in between. CDR3 region: CASSHRNTEAFF. In nucleotides, the CDR3 is TGCGCCAGCAGCCACCGGAACACTGAAGCTTTCTTT.

The rearrangement uses TRBV12-3 or TRBV12-4 and TRBJ1-2; the match to TRBD1 covers 7 bases. V lost 8 bases to trimming and J lost 8 bases; unmatched junction nucleotides: 11. The CDR3 has 13 amino acids. This CDR3 is CASRQGHQGGYTF. The CDR3 nucleotides read TGTGCCAGCCGACAGGGACATCAAGGGGGCTACACCTTC.

J is TRBJ1-2 and V is TRBV7-8; D remains ambiguous. This CDR3 is built from 15 residues. V lost 7 bases and J 3 bases, leaving 18 bases between the germline ends. Germline CDR1 SGHVS, CDR2 FQNEAQ. The CDR3 protein is CASTLGSRTDYGYTF. For the CDR3, the DNA is TGTGCCAGCACCCTCGGGAGTAGGACTGACTATGGCTACACCTTC.

The V call is TRBV5-8, the J call TRBJ1-2; 7 bases align to TRBD1. The ends lost 0 bases at V and 6 bases at J; junction bases unmatched: 2. From germline, CDR1 is SGHTS and CDR2 YDEGEE. CDR3 length: 13 residues. The chain's CDR3 is CASSLAGGNGYTF. CDR3 DNA: TGTGCCAGCAGCTTGGCAGGGGGGAATGGCTACACCTTC. The full variable domain, in which reference TRBV5-8 and TRBJ1-2 provide the parts outside the CDR3, is EAGVTQSPTHLIKTRGQQATLRCSPISGHTSVYWYQQALGLGLQFLLWYDEGEERNRGNFPPRFSGRQFPNYSSELNVNALELEDSALYLCASSLAGGNGYTFGSGTRLTVV.

The chain has TRBV5-1 and TRBJ1-5; 7 bases are shared with TRBD1. Germline V gene sequence: CDR1 SGHRS, CDR2 YFSETQ. Germline trimming cut 0 bases from V and 4 bases from J; bases unmatched to any gene: 4. The CDR3 loop spans 15 amino acids. The CDR3: CASSLEGQPNQPQHF. The CDR3 nucleotides read TGCGCCAGCAGCTTGGAGGGACAGCCAAATCAGCCCCAGCATTTT.

This chain connects TRBV29-1 to TRBJ2-1; 7 positions agree with TRBD1. The germline gives CDR1 SQVTM, CDR2 ANQGSEA. V lost 6 bases, J lost 9 bases, and 14 bases stayed unmatched. The CDR3 loop spans 14 amino acids. This CDR3 reads CSVQRPQGWGEQFF. In nucleotides, the CDR3 is TGCAGCGTCCAAAGGCCACAGGGGTGGGGTGAGCAGTTCTTC.

The count of this clone is one. The chain links TRBV27 to TRBJ2-5; 10 nucleotides line up with TRBD2. The J segment lost 4 bases and the V segment lost 2 bases, leaving 7 bases of the junction unmatched. The CDR3 runs to 16 residues. CDR1 is MNHEY and CDR2 is SMNVEV in the germline V gene (reference sequence). CDR3 loop: CASSLDKRGGTETQYF. In DNA form, the CDR3 reads TGTGCCAGCAGTTTAGATAAGCGGGGGGGCACAGAGACCCAGTACTTC.

This chain connects TRBV7-8 to TRBJ2-3, with TRBD1 matching over 9 bases. Germline V CDR1 and CDR2: SGHVS, FQNEAQ. Trimming at V came to 2 bases and at J to 3 bases, leaving 9 bases not matched to a gene. The CDR3 covers 17 residues. In DNA form, the CDR3 reads TGTGCCAGCAGCTTACCCCGACAGGGGGTTGATACAGATACGCAGTATTTT. It specifies CASSLPRQGVDTDTQYF.

This chain links TRBV7-2 with TRBJ2-7; D is unresolved. The germline V gene has CDR1 SGHTA and CDR2 FQGNSA. Trimming took off 5 bases at V and 4 bases at J, with 9 bases between the two ends. The CDR3 is 12 residues long. The CDR3 reads CASSRDKYEQYF. In DNA, the CDR3 is TGTGCCAGCAGCCGCGACAAGTACGAGCAGTACTTC. The full variable domain, its missing parts supplied by reference TRBV7-2 and TRBJ2-7, is GAGVSQSPSNKVTEKGKDVELRCDPISGHTALYWYRQSLGQGLEFLIYFQGNSAPDKSGLPSDRFSAERTGGSVSTLTIQRTQQEDSAVYLCASSRDKYEQYFGPGTRLTVT.

The gene calls are TRBV11-3 and TRBJ2-1; 10 bases are a match to TRBD2. The CDR3 loop spans 16 amino acids. Germline CDR1 and CDR2: SGHNT and YENEEA. Germline trimming cut 5 bases from V and 3 bases from J; bases unmatched to any gene: 7. Here the CDR3 DNA reads TGTGCCAGCAGCCCTCTTAGCGGGGGGCACTACAATGAGCAGTTCTTC. As protein: CASSPLSGGHYNEQFF. The whole variable domain, remainder taken from reference TRBV11-3 and TRBJ2-1, is EAGVVQSPRYKIIEKKQPVAFWCNPISGHNTLYWYLQNLGQGPELLIRYENEEAVDDSQLPKDRFSAERLKGVDSTLKIQPAELGDSAVYLCASSPLSGGHYNEQFFGPGTRLTVL.

There are a few counts of this clone. V is TRBV6-6 and J is TRBJ1-3; possibly TRBD1 for D (5 bases). This CDR3 has 17 residues. V was shortened by 5 bases and J by 3 bases, with 20 bases between the two germline ends. Germline lookup yields CDR1 MNHNY and CDR2 SVGAGI (reference sequence). The CDR3 loop reads CASSRGAGTTGGNTIYF. CDR3 in DNA: TGTGCCAGCAGTCGCGGGGCAGGGACTACAGGTGGAAACACCATATATTTT.

V and J are TRBV7-3 and TRBJ2-5; TRBD1 aligns across 7 bases. Trimming removed 2 bases from V and 2 bases from J; junction bases left unmatched: 2. CDR1 is SGHTA and CDR2 is FQGTGA in the germline V gene. The CDR3 covers 14 residues. CDR3 region: CASSLDRDQETQYF. DNA for the CDR3: TGTGCCAGCAGCTTAGACAGGGATCAAGAGACCCAGTACTTC. The full variable domain, rest sourced from reference TRBV7-3 and TRBJ2-5, is GAGVSQTPSNKVTEKGKYVELRCDPISGHTALYWYRQSLGQGPEFLIYFQGTGAADDSGLPNDRFFAVRPEGSVSTLKIQRTERGDSAVYLCASSLDRDQETQYFGPGTRLLVL.

This rearrangement joins TRBV18 to TRBJ1-4; TRBD1 matches at 10 bases. The V and J ends lost 4 bases and 6 bases, in that order; junction bases with no gene match: 5. This CDR3 is built from 15 residues. Germline V gene sequence: CDR1 KGHSH, CDR2 LQKENI. The DNA of the CDR3 is TGTGCCAGCTCACTCTCCGGGACAGGGGATGAAAAACTGTTTTTT. Translating it yields CASSLSGTGDEKLFF.